This T cell receptor beta chain came from a study of tumor-infiltrating lymphocytes in primary liver carcinoma. V lost 4 bases, J lost 14 bases, and 31 bases lay in between. This CDR3 is built from 17 residues. Germline V gene sequence: CDR1 MNHEY, CDR2 SVGAGI. Total RNA (around 500 ng) served as template for TCR beta cDNA synthesis primed by a constant-region primer. Each TCR beta library was derived from three nested multiplex PCR rounds that employed slightly modified ARM-PCR. Rounds one and two of PCR, each of around 9 cycles, were primed with TRBV1-TRBV30 forward primers and a C-beta reverse primer. TCRdb fed the multiplex PCR reads into MiXCR, producing one record per CDR3 protein. This table holds around 190,000 distinct CDR3 sequences, 85% found once. Taking about 20-31 mg of unsorted bulk tissue, the authors co-extracted RNA and DNA.

Sequenced material: tumor tissue from primary liver carcinoma. V is TRBV6-5 and J is TRBJ2-3; D possibly corresponds to TRBD1 (7 bases). The source is a man aged 40-49 years with primary liver carcinoma and hepatitis B virus infection. The CDR3 sequence is CASSSLPLSGGTDRLYF. CDR3 sequence (DNA): TGTGCCAGCAGTTCACTCCCCCTAAGTGGGGGGACAGATAGGCTGTATTTT.